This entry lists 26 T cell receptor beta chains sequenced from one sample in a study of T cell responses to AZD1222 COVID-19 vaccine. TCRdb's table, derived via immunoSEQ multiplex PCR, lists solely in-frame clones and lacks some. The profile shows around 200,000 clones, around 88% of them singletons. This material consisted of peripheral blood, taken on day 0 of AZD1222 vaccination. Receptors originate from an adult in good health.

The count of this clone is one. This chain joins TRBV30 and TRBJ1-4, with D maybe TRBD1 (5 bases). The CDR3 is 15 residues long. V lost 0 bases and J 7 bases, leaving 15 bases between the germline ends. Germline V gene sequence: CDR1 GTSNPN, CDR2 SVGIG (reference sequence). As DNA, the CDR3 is TGTGCCTGGAGTGTTGGGCAGGGATGGAGTGAAAAACTGTTTTTT. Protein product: CAWSVGQGWSEKLFF. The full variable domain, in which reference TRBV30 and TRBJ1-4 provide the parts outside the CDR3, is SQTIHQWPATLVQPVGSPLSLECTVEGTSNPNLYWYRQAAGRGLQLLFYSVGIGQISSEVPQNLSASRPQDRQFILSSKKLLLSDSGFYLCAWSVGQGWSEKLFFGSGTQLSVL.

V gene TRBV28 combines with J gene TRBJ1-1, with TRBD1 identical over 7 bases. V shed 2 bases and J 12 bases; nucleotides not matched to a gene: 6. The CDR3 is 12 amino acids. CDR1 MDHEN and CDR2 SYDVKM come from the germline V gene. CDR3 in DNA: TGTGCCAGCAGTTTAATAGAGGGACAGTCTTTCTTT. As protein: CASSLIEGQSFF.

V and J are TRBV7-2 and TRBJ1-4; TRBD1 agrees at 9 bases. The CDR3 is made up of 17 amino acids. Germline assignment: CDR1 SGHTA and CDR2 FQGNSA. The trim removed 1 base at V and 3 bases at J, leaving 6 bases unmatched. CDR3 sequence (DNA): TGTGCCAGCAGCTTAGTTTACAGGGGGCTCTCTAATGAAAAACTGTTTTTT. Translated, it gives CASSLVYRGLSNEKLFF.

The CDR3 nucleotides read TGTGCCAGCAGCTCGACAGTTTGGGAAAAACTGTTTTTT. Its translation is CASSSTVWEKLFF. V is TRBV7-9 and J is TRBJ1-4; D is perhaps TRBD1 (5 bases). The CDR3 consists of 13 residues. Germline V CDR1 and CDR2: SEHNR, FQNEAQ (reference sequence). V gave up 4 bases and J gave up 8 bases, with 11 bases separating them.

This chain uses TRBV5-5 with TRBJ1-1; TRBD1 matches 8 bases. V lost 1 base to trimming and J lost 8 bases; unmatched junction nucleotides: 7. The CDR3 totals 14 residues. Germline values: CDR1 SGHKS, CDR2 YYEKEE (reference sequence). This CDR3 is CASSLRGTGLEAFF. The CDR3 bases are TGTGCCAGCAGCTTGCGCGGGACAGGCCTGGAAGCTTTCTTT.

The CDR3 bases are TGTGCCAGCAGCTTAAAAGGGGTTAATCAGCCCCAGCATTTT. This codes for CASSLKGVNQPQHF. J is TRBJ1-5 and V is TRBV13, with D possibly TRBD1 on 5 matching bases. This CDR3 spans 14 amino acids. Between the trimmed V and J ends, which lost 2 bases and 4 bases, there was a span of 9 bases. Per germline, CDR1 PRHDT and CDR2 FYEKMQ (reference sequence).

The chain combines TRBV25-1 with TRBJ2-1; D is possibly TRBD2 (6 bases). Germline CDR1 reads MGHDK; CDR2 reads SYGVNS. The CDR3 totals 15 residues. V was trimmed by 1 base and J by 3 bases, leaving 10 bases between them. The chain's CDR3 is CASSELPSDYNEQFF. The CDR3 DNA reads TGTGCCAGCAGTGAATTGCCTAGCGACTACAATGAGCAGTTCTTC. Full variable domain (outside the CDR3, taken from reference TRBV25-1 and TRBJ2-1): EADIYQTPRYLVIGTGKKITLECSQTMGHDKMYWYQQDPGMELHLIHYSYGVNSTEKGDLSSESTVSRIRTEHFPLTLESARPSHTSQYLCASSELPSDYNEQFFGPGTRLTVL.

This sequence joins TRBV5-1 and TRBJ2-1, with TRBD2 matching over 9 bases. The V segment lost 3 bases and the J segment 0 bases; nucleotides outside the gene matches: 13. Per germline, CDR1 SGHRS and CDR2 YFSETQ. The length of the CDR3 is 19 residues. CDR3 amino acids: CASSSPAGSGGSSYNEQFF. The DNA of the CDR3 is TGCGCCAGCAGCTCTCCGGCGGGTAGCGGGGGAAGCTCCTACAATGAGCAGTTCTTC. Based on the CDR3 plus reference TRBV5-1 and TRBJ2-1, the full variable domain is KAGVTQTPRYLIKTRGQQVTLSCSPISGHRSVSWYQQTPGQGLQFLFEYFSETQRNKGNFPGRFSGRQFSNSRSEMNVSTLELGDSALYLCASSSPAGSGGSSYNEQFFGPGTRLTVL.

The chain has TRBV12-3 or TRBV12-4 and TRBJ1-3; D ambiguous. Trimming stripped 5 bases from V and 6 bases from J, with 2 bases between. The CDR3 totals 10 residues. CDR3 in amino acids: CASSVNTIYF. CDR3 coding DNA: TGTGCCAGCAGTGTAAACACCATATATTTT.

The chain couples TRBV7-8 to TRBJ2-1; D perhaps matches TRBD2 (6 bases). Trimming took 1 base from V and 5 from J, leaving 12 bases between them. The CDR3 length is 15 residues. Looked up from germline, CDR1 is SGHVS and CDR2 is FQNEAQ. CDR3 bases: TGTGCCAGCAGCTTAGTATGGACGGGGGACAATGAGCAGTTCTTC. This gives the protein CASSLVWTGDNEQFF.

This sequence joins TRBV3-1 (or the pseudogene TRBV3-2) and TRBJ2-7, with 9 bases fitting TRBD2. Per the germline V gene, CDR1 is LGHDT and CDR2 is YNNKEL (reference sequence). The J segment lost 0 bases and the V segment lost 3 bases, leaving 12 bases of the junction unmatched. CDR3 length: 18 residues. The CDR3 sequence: CASSHIKGAGGGSYEQYF. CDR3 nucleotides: TGTGCCAGCAGCCACATTAAAGGGGCGGGAGGGGGCTCCTACGAGCAGTACTTC.

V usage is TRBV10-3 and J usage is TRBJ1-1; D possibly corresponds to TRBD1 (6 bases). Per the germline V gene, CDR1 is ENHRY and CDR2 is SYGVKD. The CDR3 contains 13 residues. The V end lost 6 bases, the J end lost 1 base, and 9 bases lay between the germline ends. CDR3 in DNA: TGTGCCATCAGGGACAGACCGAACACTGAAGCTTTCTTT. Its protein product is CAIRDRPNTEAFF.

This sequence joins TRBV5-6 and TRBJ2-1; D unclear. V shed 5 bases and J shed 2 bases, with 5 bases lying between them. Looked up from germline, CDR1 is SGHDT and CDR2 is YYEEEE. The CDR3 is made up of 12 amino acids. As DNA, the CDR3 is TGTGCCAGCAGTTTACCCTACAATGAGCAGTTCTTC. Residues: CASSLPYNEQFF.

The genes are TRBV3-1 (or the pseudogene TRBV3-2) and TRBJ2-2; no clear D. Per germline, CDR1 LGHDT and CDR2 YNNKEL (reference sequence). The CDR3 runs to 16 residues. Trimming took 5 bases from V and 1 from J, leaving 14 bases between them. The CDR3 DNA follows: TGTGCCAGCAGCTTGACTTACGGCAAGAACACCGGGGAGCTGTTTTTT. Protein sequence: CASSLTYGKNTGELFF.

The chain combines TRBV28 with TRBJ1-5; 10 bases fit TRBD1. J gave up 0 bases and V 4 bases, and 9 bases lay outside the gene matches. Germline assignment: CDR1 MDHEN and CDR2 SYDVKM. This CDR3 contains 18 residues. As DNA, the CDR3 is TGTGCCAGCAGTTCGACGGGACAGGGGTTACATAGCAATCAGCCCCAGCATTTT. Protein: CASSSTGQGLHSNQPQHF.

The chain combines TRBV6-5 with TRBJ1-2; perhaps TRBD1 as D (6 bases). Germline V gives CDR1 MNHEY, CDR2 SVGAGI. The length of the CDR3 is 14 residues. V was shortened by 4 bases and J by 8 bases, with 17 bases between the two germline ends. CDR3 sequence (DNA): TGTGCCAGCAGTTCAAAAGCAGGGGTGGACGGCTACACCTTC. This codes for CASSSKAGVDGYTF.

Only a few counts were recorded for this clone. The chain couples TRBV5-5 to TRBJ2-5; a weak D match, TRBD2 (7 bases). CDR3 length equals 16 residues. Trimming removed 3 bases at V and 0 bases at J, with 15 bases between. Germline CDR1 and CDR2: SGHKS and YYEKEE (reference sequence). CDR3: CASSSPGRGHQETQYF. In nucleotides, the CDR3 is TGTGCCAGCAGCTCCCCGGGGCGGGGGCACCAAGAGACCCAGTACTTC.

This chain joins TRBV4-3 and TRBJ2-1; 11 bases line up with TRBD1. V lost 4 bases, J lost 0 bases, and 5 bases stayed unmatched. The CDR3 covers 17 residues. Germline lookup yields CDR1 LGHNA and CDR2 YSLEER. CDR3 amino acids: CASSPGQGASSYNEQFF. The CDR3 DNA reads TGCGCCAGCAGCCCCGGACAGGGGGCCAGCTCCTACAATGAGCAGTTCTTC.

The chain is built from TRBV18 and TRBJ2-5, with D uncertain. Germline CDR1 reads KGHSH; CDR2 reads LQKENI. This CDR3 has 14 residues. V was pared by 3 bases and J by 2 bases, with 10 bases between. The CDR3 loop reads CASSPAAVQETQYF. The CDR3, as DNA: TGTGCCAGCTCACCCGCAGCAGTACAAGAGACCCAGTACTTC.

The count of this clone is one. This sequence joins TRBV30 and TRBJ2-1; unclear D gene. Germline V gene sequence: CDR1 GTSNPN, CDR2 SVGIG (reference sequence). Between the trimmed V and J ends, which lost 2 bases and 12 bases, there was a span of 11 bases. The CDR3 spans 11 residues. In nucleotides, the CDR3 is TGTGCCTGGAGTCCACCTGGTGGGCAGTTCTTC. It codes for CAWSPPGGQFF.

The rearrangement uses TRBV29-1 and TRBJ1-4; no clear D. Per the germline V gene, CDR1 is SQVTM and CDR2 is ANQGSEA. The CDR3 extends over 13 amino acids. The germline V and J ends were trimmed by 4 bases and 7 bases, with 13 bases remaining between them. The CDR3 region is CSVGRAPAEKLFF. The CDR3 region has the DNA TGCAGCGTTGGACGAGCGCCCGCTGAAAAACTGTTTTTT.

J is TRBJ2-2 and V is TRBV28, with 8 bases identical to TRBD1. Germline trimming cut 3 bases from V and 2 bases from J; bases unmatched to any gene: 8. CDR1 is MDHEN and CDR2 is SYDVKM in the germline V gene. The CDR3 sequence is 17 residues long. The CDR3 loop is CASSLGWDRPNTGELFF. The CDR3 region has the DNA TGTGCCAGCAGTTTGGGTTGGGACAGGCCTAACACCGGGGAGCTGTTTTTT.

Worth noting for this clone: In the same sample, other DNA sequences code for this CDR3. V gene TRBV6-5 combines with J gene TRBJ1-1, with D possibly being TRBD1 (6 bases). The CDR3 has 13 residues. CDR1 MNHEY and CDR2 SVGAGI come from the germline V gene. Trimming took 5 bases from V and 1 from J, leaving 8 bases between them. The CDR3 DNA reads TGTGCCAGCAGTCGGGGACAGAACACTGAAGCTTTCTTT. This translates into CASSRGQNTEAFF.

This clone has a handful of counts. CDR3 coding DNA: TGCGCCAGCAGTGAGGCGGGACTCACAGATACGCAGTATTTT. It yields the protein CASSEAGLTDTQYF. This chain links TRBV10-1 with TRBJ2-3; tentatively, D is TRBD2 (6 bases). The germline V gene has CDR1 WNHNN and CDR2 SYGVQD (reference sequence). CDR3 length: 14 residues. Deletions cut 2 bases from V and 2 bases from J, with 8 bases between.

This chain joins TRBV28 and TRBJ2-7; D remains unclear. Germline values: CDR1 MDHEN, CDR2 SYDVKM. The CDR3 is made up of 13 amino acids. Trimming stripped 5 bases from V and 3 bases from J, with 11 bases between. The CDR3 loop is CASSRWASYEQYF. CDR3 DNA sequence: TGTGCCAGCAGTCGGTGGGCTAGCTACGAGCAGTACTTC.

CDR3 sequence reads: CATSRGPSYEQYF. The CDR3 DNA sequence: TGTGCCACCAGCAGGGGTCCCTCGTACGAGCAGTACTTC. The chain employs TRBV15 and TRBJ2-7; the D is unclear. V dropped 3 bases and J dropped 4 bases, with 10 bases sitting between them. Germline V gene lookup returns CDR1 LNHNV and CDR2 YYDKDF (reference sequence). This CDR3 contains 13 residues.